The next 4 T cell receptor beta chains were all read from a single sample in a study of blood T cell repertoires in COVID-19. The repertoire was sequenced with immunoSEQ multiplex PCR; TCRdb's copy has only in-frame clones and lacks some. Here the sample spans around 140,000 clones, around 90% being singletons. Sample: peripheral blood. Receptors originate from a woman between 45 and 65 years old with acute or convalescent COVID-19.

V usage is TRBV5-6 and J usage is TRBJ2-7; D is unclear. V lost 2 bases and J lost 3, with 6 bases in between. This CDR3 has 12 residues. Germline CDR1 reads SGHDT; CDR2 reads YYEEEE. Here the CDR3 reads CASSFGRYEQYF. In DNA form, the CDR3 reads TGTGCCAGCAGCTTTGGGCGCTACGAGCAGTACTTC.

This clone was detected only once. The rearrangement links TRBV18 to TRBJ1-6; D possibly corresponds to TRBD1 (6 bases). Trimming shortened V by 4 bases and J by 3 bases, and 10 bases separated the two germline ends. This CDR3 contains 15 residues. The V gene's germline CDR1 is KGHSH and CDR2 LQKENI. The CDR3 DNA follows: TGTGCCAGCTCACTCGAGGGGGACTATAATTCACCCCTCCACTTT. This sequence encodes CASSLEGDYNSPLHF.

The gene calls are TRBV12-5 and TRBJ1-5; D call uncertain. The CDR3 runs to 16 residues. Germline values: CDR1 LGHNT, CDR2 FRNRAP. V lost 6 bases and J 0 bases, leaving 15 bases between the germline ends. CDR3 DNA sequence: TGTGCTAGTGGGAATTTAACGACATTTAGCAATCAGCCCCAGCATTTT. Translating it yields CASGNLTTFSNQPQHF. Full variable domain (remainder filled in from reference TRBV12-5 and TRBJ1-5): DARVTQTPRHKVTEMGQEVTMRCQPILGHNTVFWYRQTMMQGLELLAYFRNRAPLDDSGMPKDRFSAEMPDATLATLKIQPSEPRDSAVYFCASGNLTTFSNQPQHFGDGTRLSIL.

The chain has TRBV7-9 and TRBJ1-2; the D is unclear. V lost 0 bases to trimming and J lost 7 bases, with 9 bases between them. The CDR3 totals 13 residues. The germline gives CDR1 SEHNR, CDR2 FQNEAQ (reference sequence). The CDR3 reads CASSLAEPGGYTF. CDR3 coding DNA: TGTGCCAGCAGCTTAGCAGAGCCGGGTGGCTACACCTTC.